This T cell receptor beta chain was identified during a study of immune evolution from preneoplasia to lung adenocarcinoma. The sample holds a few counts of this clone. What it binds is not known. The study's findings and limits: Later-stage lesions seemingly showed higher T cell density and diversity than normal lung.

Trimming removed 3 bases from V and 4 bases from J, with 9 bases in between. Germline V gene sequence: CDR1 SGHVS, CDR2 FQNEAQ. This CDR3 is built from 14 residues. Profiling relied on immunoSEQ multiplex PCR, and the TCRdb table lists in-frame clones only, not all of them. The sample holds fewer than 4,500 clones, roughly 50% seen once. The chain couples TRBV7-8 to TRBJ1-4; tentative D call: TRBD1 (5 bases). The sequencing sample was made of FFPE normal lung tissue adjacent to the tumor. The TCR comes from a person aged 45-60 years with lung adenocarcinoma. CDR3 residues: CASSLNRFNEKLFF. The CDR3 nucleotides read TGTGCCAGCAGCTTGAACAGGTTTAATGAAAAACTGTTTTTT. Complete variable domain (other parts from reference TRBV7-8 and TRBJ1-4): GAGVSQSPRYKVAKRGQDVALRCDPISGHVSLFWYQQALGQGPEFLTYFQNEAQLDKSGLPSDRFFAERPEGSVSTLKIQRTQQEDSAVYLCASSLNRFNEKLFFGSGTQLSVL.